A single sample gave rise to the 17 T cell receptor beta chains below, sequenced in a study of blood T cell repertoires in COVID-19 (dated by TCRdb to the early 2020s). Preparation of the library involved the immunoSEQ multiplex PCR assay. Held by TCRdb, this immuneACCESS table contains in-frame sequences only and omits some clones. Under half of the omission traces to an unresolved V gene where checked; the cause of the rest is unknown. This sample lists tens of thousands of clones; about 80% were detected once. Together, the top ten hold 10% to 13% of the sample. Sequencing was carried out using peripheral blood. The receptors derive from a woman aged 70-85 years with acute or convalescent COVID-19.

The rearrangement joins TRBV7-6 to TRBJ2-5; TRBD2 agrees at 8 bases. Germline V gene sequence: CDR1 SGHVS, CDR2 FNYEAQ. The CDR3 extends over 15 amino acids. V trimming: 5 bases; J trimming: 5 bases; junction bases outside the gene matches: 10. The CDR3 sequence is CASSPRGGAGETQYF. DNA for the CDR3: TGTGCCAGCAGCCCCCGGGGGGGGGCTGGGGAGACCCAGTACTTC.

V is TRBV9 and J is TRBJ2-1, with no clear D. With 0 bases removed from V and 5 bases from J, the gap between germline ends came to 18 bases. CDR1 and CDR2 (germline): SGDLS, YYNGEE. CDR3 length: 17 residues. The CDR3: CASSVVSQPLSNNEQFF. CDR3 in DNA: TGTGCCAGCAGCGTAGTCTCACAGCCCCTTTCAAACAATGAGCAGTTCTTC.

The chain links TRBV7-9 to TRBJ1-5; 7 bases are a match to TRBD1. Germline CDR1 SEHNR, CDR2 FQNEAQ (reference sequence). The CDR3 sequence is 17 residues long. J was trimmed by 2 bases and V by 5 bases; bases with no gene match: 12. This CDR3 reads CASSAKRNRGGNQPQHF. In DNA, the CDR3 is TGTGCCAGCAGCGCGAAGAGAAACAGGGGTGGCAATCAGCCCCAGCATTTT. Full variable domain (rest looked up from reference TRBV7-9 and TRBJ1-5): DTGVSQNPRHKITKRGQNVTFRCDPISEHNRLYWYRQTLGQGPEFLTYFQNEAQLEKSRLLSDRFSAERPKGSFSTLEIQRTEQGDSAMYLCASSAKRNRGGNQPQHFGDGTRLSIL.

The chain is built from TRBV11-2 and TRBJ2-1, with a possible D match to TRBD2 (5 bases). The CDR3 sequence is 13 residues long. Germline CDR1 is SGHAT and CDR2 is FQNNGV. V was trimmed by 2 bases and J by 15 bases, leaving 17 bases between them. CDR3 DNA: TGTGCCAGCAGCTTACTGGCGGGCGCCCCGGGGTTCTTC. This encodes CASSLLAGAPGFF. The variable domain in full, completed from reference TRBV11-2 and TRBJ2-1, reads EAGVAQSPRYKIIEKRQSVAFWCNPISGHATLYWYQQILGQGPKLLIQFQNNGVVDDSQLPKDRFSAERLKGVDSTLKIQPAKLEDSAVYLCASSLLAGAPGFFGPGTRLTVL.

In regard to this clone: The sample holds other DNA sequences that translate to the same CDR3. The rearrangement uses TRBV28 and TRBJ2-7; 9 bases agree with TRBD2. The V gene's germline CDR1 is MDHEN and CDR2 SYDVKM. There are 14 residues in the CDR3. V lost 6 bases to trimming and J lost 4 bases; unmatched junction nucleotides: 7. The CDR3 nucleotides read TGTGCCAGCAGCTCCCCGGGACTAGCTTACGAGCAGTACTTC. Its translation: CASSSPGLAYEQYF.

The chain links TRBV19 to TRBJ1-5; no clear D. The germline gives CDR1 LNHDA, CDR2 SQIVND (reference sequence). The V and J ends lost 3 bases and 7 bases respectively, with 10 bases between them. The length of the CDR3 is 13 residues. CDR3 sequence (DNA): TGTGCCAGTAGTATCCAGGTCCTCCAGCCCCAGCATTTT. Translation gives CASSIQVLQPQHF.

The chain uses TRBV5-1 and TRBJ2-2; 7 bases match TRBD1. The J segment lost 6 bases and the V segment lost 0 bases, leaving 5 bases of the junction unmatched. Germline lookup yields CDR1 SGHRS and CDR2 YFSETQ. The CDR3 extends over 15 amino acids. The CDR3 bases are TGCGCCAGCAGCTTGGAGGGGGCTTGGTCCGGGGAGCTGTTTTTT. It encodes CASSLEGAWSGELFF.

The rearrangement links TRBV2 to TRBJ2-2; D uncertain. The CDR3 sequence is 15 residues long. V lost 5 bases and J lost 5, with 15 bases in between. Per germline, CDR1 SNHLY and CDR2 FYNNEI. The CDR3 here is CASSQDARRTGELFF. The CDR3 coding sequence is TGTGCCAGCAGTCAAGACGCGCGGCGGACCGGGGAGCTGTTTTTT. The entire variable domain, with the rest obtained from reference TRBV2 and TRBJ2-2, is as follows: EPEVTQTPSHQVTQMGQEVILRCVPISNHLYFYWYRQILGQKVEFLVSFYNNEISEKSEIFDDQFSVERPDGSNFTLKIRSTKLEDSAMYFCASSQDARRTGELFFGEGSRLTVL.

This sequence joins TRBV5-1 and TRBJ2-7; 9 bases align to TRBD1. V shed 4 bases, J shed 3 bases, and the junction held 2 bases outside the gene matches. Germline V gives CDR1 SGHRS, CDR2 YFSETQ. This CDR3 contains 13 residues. In nucleotides, the CDR3 is TGCGCCAGCAGCCCGACAGGGGGCTACGAGCAGTACTTC. Translation: CASSPTGGYEQYF. Variable domain in full (rest from reference TRBV5-1 and TRBJ2-7): KAGVTQTPRYLIKTRGQQVTLSCSPISGHRSVSWYQQTPGQGLQFLFEYFSETQRNKGNFPGRFSGRQFSNSRSEMNVSTLELGDSALYLCASSPTGGYEQYFGPGTRLTVT.

The chain couples TRBV7-2 to TRBJ2-1; 9 bases align to TRBD2. Germline V gene sequence: CDR1 SGHTA, CDR2 FQGNSA. CDR3 length: 15 residues. Trimming cost V 5 bases and J 4 bases; bases outside gene matches: 6. CDR3 loop: CASSHGLALYNEQFF. DNA for the CDR3: TGTGCCAGCAGCCATGGACTAGCGTTATACAATGAGCAGTTCTTC.

This clone has a single count. The chain carries TRBV6-5 and TRBJ1-5; no firm D call. V was pared by 6 bases and J by 1 base, with 13 bases between. CDR3 length equals 15 residues. CDR1 MNHEY and CDR2 SVGAGI come from the germline V gene. Written as DNA, the CDR3 is TGTGCCAGCAGCTTAAGCGGAGAGAGCAATCAGCCCCAGCATTTT. Its translation is CASSLSGESNQPQHF.

The rearrangement joins TRBV5-1 to TRBJ2-1; 9 nucleotides align to TRBD2. This CDR3 is 15 amino acids long. The V gene end was trimmed by 5 bases and the J gene end by 7 bases; junction bases not matched to a gene: 10. From germline, CDR1 is SGHRS and CDR2 YFSETQ. The CDR3 DNA reads as TGCGCCAGCAGTTCTAGCGGGAACGAGTGGAATGAGCAGTTCTTC. This sequence encodes CASSSSGNEWNEQFF.

This clone was detected a few times. The V gene is TRBV29-1, the J gene TRBJ1-2, with 9 positions matching TRBD1. CDR1 is SQVTM, CDR2 ANQGSEA, per germline. The CDR3 is 15 amino acids. The junction had 8 bases not matched to a gene; V was cut back by 6 bases and J by 0 bases. CDR3 DNA sequence: TGCAGCGTGGGGGACAGGGCCCTCTCTAACTATGGCTACACCTTC. This gives the protein CSVGDRALSNYGYTF.

The CDR3: CASTSPGGGQETQYF. The CDR3 DNA reads as TGTGCCAGCACCTCACCGGGGGGCGGTCAAGAGACCCAGTACTTC. The V call is TRBV28, the J call TRBJ2-5; a possible D gene is TRBD2 (7 bases). Per germline, CDR1 MDHEN and CDR2 SYDVKM. Between the trimmed V and J ends, which lost 7 bases and 2 bases, there was a span of 17 bases. The CDR3 is 15 amino acids.

The V call is TRBV4-3, the J call TRBJ1-2, with D hard to call. Trimming took 0 bases from V and 8 from J, leaving 10 bases between them. The CDR3 covers 13 residues. Germline assignment: CDR1 LGHNA and CDR2 YSLEER. The DNA of the CDR3 is TGCGCCAGCAGCCAAGATCTCGGGGTCGGCTACACCTTC. This encodes CASSQDLGVGYTF.

The chain recombines TRBV7-9 with TRBJ2-7, with 7 bases matching TRBD2. The CDR3 has 13 amino acids. The V and J ends lost 7 bases and 2 bases, in that order; junction bases with no gene match: 5. Germline V CDR1 and CDR2: SEHNR, FQNEAQ (reference sequence). Here the CDR3 DNA reads TGTGCCAGCACCTCTAGCGGCGCCTACGAGCAGTACTTC. As protein: CASTSSGAYEQYF.

This clone has more than one count but fewer than ten. The gene calls are TRBV19 and TRBJ2-1; TRBD2 is a possible D gene (7 bases). With 4 bases removed from V and 5 bases from J, the gap between germline ends came to 18 bases. The CDR3 covers 16 residues. Germline lookup yields CDR1 LNHDA and CDR2 SQIVND (reference sequence). The CDR3 reads CASSTPWGGRNNEQFF. The DNA of the CDR3 is TGTGCCAGTAGTACCCCCTGGGGGGGGCGTAACAATGAGCAGTTCTTC. The variable domain in full, with the rest retrieved from reference TRBV19 and TRBJ2-1, is DGGITQSPKYLFRKEGQNVTLSCEQNLNHDAMYWYRQDPGQGLRLIYYSQIVNDFQKGDIAEGYSVSREKKESFPLTVTSAQKNPTAFYLCASSTPWGGRNNEQFFGPGTRLTVL.